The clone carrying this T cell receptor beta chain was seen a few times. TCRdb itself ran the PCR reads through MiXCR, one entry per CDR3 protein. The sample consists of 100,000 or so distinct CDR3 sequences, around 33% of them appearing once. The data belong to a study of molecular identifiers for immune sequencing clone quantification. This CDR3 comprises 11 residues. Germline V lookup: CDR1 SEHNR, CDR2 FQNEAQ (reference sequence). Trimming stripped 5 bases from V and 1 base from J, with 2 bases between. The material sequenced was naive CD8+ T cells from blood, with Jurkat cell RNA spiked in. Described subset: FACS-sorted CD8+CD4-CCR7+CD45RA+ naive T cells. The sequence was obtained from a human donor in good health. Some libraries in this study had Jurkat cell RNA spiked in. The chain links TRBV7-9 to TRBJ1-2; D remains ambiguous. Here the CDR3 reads CASSINYGYTF. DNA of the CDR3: TGTGCCAGCAGCATTAACTATGGCTACACCTTC. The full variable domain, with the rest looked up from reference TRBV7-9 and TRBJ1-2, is DTGVSQNPRHKITKRGQNVTFRCDPISEHNRLYWYRQTLGQGPEFLTYFQNEAQLEKSRLLSDRFSAERPKGSFSTLEIQRTEQGDSAMYLCASSINYGYTFGSGTRLTVV.